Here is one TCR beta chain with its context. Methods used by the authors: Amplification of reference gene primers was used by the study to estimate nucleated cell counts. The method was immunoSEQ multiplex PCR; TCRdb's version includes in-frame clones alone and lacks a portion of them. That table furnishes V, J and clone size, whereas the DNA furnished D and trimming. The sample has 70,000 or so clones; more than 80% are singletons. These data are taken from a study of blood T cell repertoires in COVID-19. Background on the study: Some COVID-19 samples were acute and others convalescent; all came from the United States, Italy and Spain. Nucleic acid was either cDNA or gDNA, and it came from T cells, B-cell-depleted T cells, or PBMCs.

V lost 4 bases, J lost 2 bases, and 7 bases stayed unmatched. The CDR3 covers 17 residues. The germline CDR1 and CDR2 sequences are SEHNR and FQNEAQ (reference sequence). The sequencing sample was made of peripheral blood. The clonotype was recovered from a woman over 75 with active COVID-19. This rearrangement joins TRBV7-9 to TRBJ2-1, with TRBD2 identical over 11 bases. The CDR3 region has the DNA TGTGCCAGCAGCTCTGGGACTAGCGGAAGCCCCTACAATGAGCAGTTCTTC. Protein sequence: CASSSGTSGSPYNEQFF.